The next 32 T cell receptor beta chains were all read from a single sample in a study of lymphopenia after photon versus proton radiotherapy. Here immunoSEQ multiplex PCR was the method, and the copy in TCRdb shows in-frame clones only, minus some. The sample includes 75,000 to 90,000 clones, more than 70% of them seen just once. Material: peripheral blood, obtained from a patient treated with proton-based radiotherapy. These receptors were collected from a man in his 60s with pancreatic cancer.

This chain connects TRBV2 to TRBJ2-3; 10 bases align to TRBD1. V shed 6 bases, J shed 5 bases, and the junction held 5 bases outside the gene matches. In germline, CDR1 is SNHLY, CDR2 FYNNEI. The CDR3 has 14 residues. The CDR3 protein is CASSSTGGLDTQYF. CDR3 bases: TGTGCCAGCAGCTCGACAGGGGGCCTAGATACGCAGTATTTT.

CDR3 bases: TGTGCCTCCGTGACTAGCGGGAGTCTTGGGCAGTACTTC. This translates into CASVTSGSLGQYF. This chain connects TRBV30 to TRBJ2-5, with 12 nucleotides matching TRBD2. Germline-derived CDR1 and CDR2 are GTSNPN and SVGIG (reference sequence). Trimming removed 7 bases from V and 11 bases from J; junction bases left unmatched: 11. This CDR3 contains 13 residues.

The rearrangement joins TRBV28 to TRBJ2-5, with TRBD1 identical over 9 bases. Losses at the gene ends were 5 bases for V and 1 base for J; bases not matched to a gene: 5. The CDR3 totals 15 residues. The V gene's germline CDR1 is MDHEN and CDR2 SYDVKM. CDR3 residues: CASSPPGQGQETQYF. CDR3 DNA: TGTGCCAGCAGTCCCCCGGGACAGGGCCAAGAGACCCAGTACTTC.

This clone has only one observation. V and J are TRBV6-6 and TRBJ2-2, with 7 bases identical to TRBD2. Germline assignment: CDR1 MNHNY and CDR2 SVGAGI (reference sequence). V lost 2 bases and J lost 5; bases outside the gene matches: 8. The CDR3 spans 16 residues. In nucleotides, the CDR3 is TGTGCCAGCAGTTACGGCGGGCTAGCGGCAACCGGGGAGCTGTTTTTT. Amino acid sequence: CASSYGGLAATGELFF.

The chain recombines TRBV7-9 with TRBJ2-7; D tentatively fits TRBD1 or TRBD2 (5 bases each). V was cut by 6 bases and J by 5 bases, with 17 bases left in between. Germline assignment: CDR1 SEHNR and CDR2 FQNEAQ (reference sequence). The CDR3 consists of 14 residues. The CDR3 DNA follows: TGTGCCAGCAGTACCGGGACCCCGGTTAACGAGCAGTACTTC. Amino acids: CASSTGTPVNEQYF. The complete variable domain, with remaining parts taken from reference TRBV7-9 and TRBJ2-7, reads DTGVSQNPRHKITKRGQNVTFRCDPISEHNRLYWYRQTLGQGPEFLTYFQNEAQLEKSRLLSDRFSAERPKGSFSTLEIQRTEQGDSAMYLCASSTGTPVNEQYFGPGTRLTVT.

The rearrangement uses TRBV5-5 and TRBJ1-2; D is perhaps TRBD1 (5 bases). There are 15 residues in the CDR3. Germline V gives CDR1 SGHKS, CDR2 YYEKEE (reference sequence). The V end lost 0 bases, the J end lost 4 bases, and 13 bases lay between the germline ends. CDR3 in amino acids: CASSLGQGFTYGYTF. For the CDR3, the DNA is TGTGCCAGCAGCTTGGGGCAGGGATTTACCTATGGCTACACCTTC.

This clone was seen just once. The V call is TRBV5-5, the J call TRBJ2-1; 9 bases are shared with TRBD2. V trimming: 4 bases; J trimming: 3 bases; junction bases outside the gene matches: 5. The CDR3 contains 15 residues. Germline V gene lookup returns CDR1 SGHKS and CDR2 YYEKEE (reference sequence). The CDR3 sequence: CASSLGLAVYNEQFF. Written as DNA, the CDR3 is TGTGCCAGCAGCCTGGGACTAGCAGTCTACAATGAGCAGTTCTTC.

This rearrangement joins TRBV5-4 to TRBJ2-1; D remains ambiguous. The CDR3 length is 14 residues. Germline V CDR1 and CDR2: SGHNT, YYREEE (reference sequence). V shed 0 bases and J shed 5 bases, with 9 bases lying between them. The CDR3 loop is CASSLVPGDNEQFF. The CDR3 nucleotides are TGTGCCAGCAGCTTGGTTCCGGGCGACAATGAGCAGTTCTTC.

The chain recombines TRBV11-2 with TRBJ2-5; tentative D call: TRBD2 (6 bases). Trimming took off 4 bases at V and 3 bases at J, with 18 bases between the two ends. Looked up from germline, CDR1 is SGHAT and CDR2 is FQNNGV. This CDR3 region has 16 residues. The CDR3 reads CASSSGGIQDEETQYF. CDR3 in DNA: TGTGCCAGCAGCTCGGGCGGGATCCAGGATGAAGAGACCCAGTACTTC.

The rearrangement uses TRBV7-9 and TRBJ2-7, with D perhaps being TRBD1 or TRBD2 (5 bases each). The CDR3 is 12 amino acids. Germline V CDR1 and CDR2: SEHNR, FQNEAQ (reference sequence). Trimming cost V 4 bases and J 8 bases, with 12 bases left between them. CDR3 in DNA: TGTGCCAGCAGCTCCAGGGAGTGGAAGCAGTACTTC. This encodes CASSSREWKQYF.

J is TRBJ2-1 and V is TRBV6-1; 9 nucleotides line up with TRBD1. The CDR3 runs to 15 residues. V shed 5 bases, J shed 7 bases, and the junction held 9 bases outside the gene matches. In germline, CDR1 is MNHNS, CDR2 SASEGT. The CDR3 sequence: CASSLTGQGKNEQFF. CDR3 nucleotides: TGTGCCAGCAGTCTGACAGGACAGGGGAAAAATGAGCAGTTCTTC.

This chain connects TRBV7-9 to TRBJ1-1; D is uncertain. The germline CDR1 and CDR2 sequences are SEHNR and FQNEAQ (reference sequence). The CDR3 is made up of 14 amino acids. Trimming removed 4 bases from V and 3 bases from J, with 12 bases in between. DNA of the CDR3: TGTGCCAGCAGCTCGTGGGAGGGAGACACTGAAGCTTTCTTT. The encoded protein is CASSSWEGDTEAFF.

The CDR3 nucleotides are TGTGCCTGGATGACCCCGACAGGGGGGTATAATTCACCCCTCCACTTT. It translates to CAWMTPTGGYNSPLHF. This chain joins TRBV30 and TRBJ1-6; 9 nucleotides align to TRBD1. The CDR3 totals 16 residues. Germline CDR1 is GTSNPN and CDR2 is SVGIG (reference sequence). V trimming: 4 bases; J trimming: 4 bases; junction bases outside the gene matches: 8.

The genes are TRBV28 and TRBJ1-1, with D unclear. The V end was cut by 3 bases, the J end by 6 bases, with 11 bases between. The germline V gene encodes CDR1 MDHEN and CDR2 SYDVKM. The CDR3 contains 13 residues. DNA for the CDR3: TGTGCCAGCAGTTTGGTTAAAGGGTCTGAAGCTTTCTTT. Residues: CASSLVKGSEAFF. The whole variable domain, filled in from reference TRBV28 and TRBJ1-1, reads DVKVTQSSRYLVKRTGEKVFLECVQDMDHENMFWYRQDPGLGLRLIYFSYDVKMKEKGDIPEGYSVSREKKERFSLILESASTNQTSMYLCASSLVKGSEAFFGQGTRLTVV.

This chain uses TRBV2 with TRBJ2-3; tentatively, D is TRBD2 (7 bases). Germline CDR1 and CDR2: SNHLY and FYNNEI. The V and J ends lost 5 bases and 0 bases respectively, with 15 bases between them. The CDR3 length is 16 residues. The DNA for the CDR3 is TGTGCCAGCAGTAACCTGGGGGGGGCCAGCACAGATACGCAGTATTTT. Translated: CASSNLGGASTDTQYF.

A single count supports this clone. V is TRBV27 and J is TRBJ2-5; D possibly uses TRBD1 or TRBD2 (6 bases each). CDR3 length equals 15 residues. Germline values: CDR1 MNHEY, CDR2 SMNVEV (reference sequence). V lost 0 bases and J lost 5, with 13 bases in between. CDR3 sequence reads: CASSLSKGGIETQYF. CDR3 nucleotides: TGTGCCAGCAGTTTATCGAAGGGGGGCATTGAGACCCAGTACTTC.

The CDR3 DNA sequence: TGTGCCAGCAGCGCCCAACTAACCAATGAGCAGTTCTTC. Its protein product is CASSAQLTNEQFF. The rearrangement links TRBV14 to TRBJ2-1; D is ambiguous. V lost 5 bases, J lost 6 bases, and 11 bases lay in between. CDR1 is SGHDN, CDR2 FVKESK, per germline. This CDR3 comprises 13 residues.

The CDR3 sequence: CASSFGQFKELFF. The DNA of the CDR3 is TGTGCCAGCAGTTTTGGGCAGTTTAAGGAGCTGTTTTTT. The rearrangement uses TRBV28 and TRBJ2-2; D is uncertain. The V end lost 3 bases, the J end lost 10 bases, and 12 bases lay between the germline ends. There are 13 residues in the CDR3. Germline lookup yields CDR1 MDHEN and CDR2 SYDVKM.

This chain connects TRBV29-1 to TRBJ2-2; D is ambiguous. The V gene's germline CDR1 is SQVTM and CDR2 ANQGSEA. CDR3 size: 12 residues. The V end was cut by 4 bases, the J end by 8 bases, with 11 bases between. The CDR3 coding sequence is TGCAGCGTTGGAAGGGTCTCAGGGGAGCTGTTTTTT. It yields the protein CSVGRVSGELFF.

V and J are TRBV7-2 and TRBJ1-2; 8 bases align to TRBD1. The CDR3 is made up of 12 amino acids. The V segment lost 5 bases and the J segment 5 bases; nucleotides outside the gene matches: 1. Germline CDR1 and CDR2: SGHTA and FQGNSA. The CDR3 is CASSQGAYGYTF. For the CDR3, the DNA is TGTGCCAGCAGCCAGGGGGCGTATGGCTACACCTTC.

The J gene is TRBJ2-1, the V gene TRBV18; 7 bases line up with TRBD2. CDR3 size: 16 residues. Germline V gene lookup returns CDR1 KGHSH and CDR2 LQKENI. The V and J ends lost 2 bases and 2 bases, in that order; junction bases with no gene match: 6. CDR3 residues: CASSPTGLNTYNEQFF. CDR3 DNA sequence: TGTGCCAGCTCACCAACGGGACTAAATACCTACAATGAGCAGTTCTTC.

This clone was recorded only once. The gene calls are TRBV28 and TRBJ2-2; perhaps TRBD2 as D (5 bases). Germline loops: CDR1 MDHEN, CDR2 SYDVKM. Trimming took off 10 bases at V and 7 bases at J, with 19 bases between the two ends. The CDR3 runs to 14 residues. The DNA for the CDR3 is TGTGCCATCAACGGGCAGACACGGGGCGGGGAGCTGTTTTTT. Protein: CAINGQTRGGELFF. The entire variable domain, with the rest obtained from reference TRBV28 and TRBJ2-2, is as follows: DVKVTQSSRYLVKRTGEKVFLECVQDMDHENMFWYRQDPGLGLRLIYFSYDVKMKEKGDIPEGYSVSREKKERFSLILESASTNQTSMYLCAINGQTRGGELFFGEGSRLTVL.

This rearrangement joins TRBV30 to TRBJ2-1, with TRBD1 identical over 10 bases. Germline V gene data show CDR1 as GTSNPN and CDR2 as SVGIG (reference sequence). The junction had 2 bases not matched to a gene; V was cut back by 1 base and J by 8 bases. There are 13 residues in the CDR3. The CDR3 coding sequence is TGTGCCTGGAGTGGGGGGACAGGGGATGAGCAGTTCTTC. This encodes CAWSGGTGDEQFF.

J is TRBJ2-1 and V is TRBV19; 16 nucleotides agree with TRBD2. V was pared by 5 bases and J by 4 bases, with 5 bases of the junction left unmatched. Germline CDR1 LNHDA, CDR2 SQIVND (reference sequence). The CDR3 has 17 residues. Here the CDR3 DNA reads TGTGCCAGTAGTCCCGGGACTAGCGGGAGGGTTTACAATGAGCAGTTCTTC. Its translation: CASSPGTSGRVYNEQFF.

The chain employs TRBV5-4 and TRBJ1-2; 9 nucleotides agree with TRBD1. This CDR3 region has 14 residues. V lost 4 bases, J lost 3 bases, and 4 bases stayed unmatched. Germline V lookup: CDR1 SGHNT, CDR2 YYREEE (reference sequence). This CDR3 is CASSTGQGHYGYTF. CDR3 DNA: TGTGCCAGCAGCACGGGACAGGGACACTATGGCTACACCTTC.

The chain couples TRBV4-1 to TRBJ2-7; D is undetermined. CDR3 length: 15 residues. V shed 4 bases and J shed 0 bases, with 13 bases lying between them. The germline CDR1 and CDR2 sequences are MGHRA and YSYEKL. The CDR3 bases are TGCGCCAGCAGCCCCAGTCAGGCGCTCTCCTACGAGCAGTACTTC. The encoded protein is CASSPSQALSYEQYF.

This chain links TRBV28 with TRBJ1-1; the D gene is possibly TRBD1 (5 bases). Germline assignment: CDR1 MDHEN and CDR2 SYDVKM. Trimming shortened V by 5 bases and J by 1 base, and 17 bases separated the two germline ends. CDR3 length: 16 amino acids. CDR3: CASSPSWAGANTEAFF. CDR3 nucleotide sequence: TGTGCCAGCAGTCCCTCGTGGGCTGGGGCGAACACTGAAGCTTTCTTT. The variable domain in full, with the rest retrieved from reference TRBV28 and TRBJ1-1, is DVKVTQSSRYLVKRTGEKVFLECVQDMDHENMFWYRQDPGLGLRLIYFSYDVKMKEKGDIPEGYSVSREKKERFSLILESASTNQTSMYLCASSPSWAGANTEAFFGQGTRLTVV.

The count of this clone is one. V and J are TRBV6-6 and TRBJ2-7; D is undetermined. V gave up 6 bases and J gave up 5 bases, with 23 bases separating them. The CDR3 extends over 16 amino acids. CDR1 is MNHNY, CDR2 SVGAGI, per germline (reference sequence). CDR3 coding DNA: TGTGCCAGCAGAACGTTGGCATGGGGTCCTTCCCACGAGCAGTACTTC. Encoded protein: CASRTLAWGPSHEQYF.

In its sample, this clone was seen once. The V and J genes are TRBV11-1 and TRBJ2-7; 7 bases fit TRBD2. V dropped 0 bases and J dropped 7; count of bases not matched to a gene: 12. Looked up from germline, CDR1 is SGHAT and CDR2 is FQDESV (reference sequence). The CDR3 totals 16 residues. The chain's CDR3 is CASSLAGDYLPREQYF. In nucleotides, the CDR3 is TGTGCCAGCAGCTTAGCGGGGGACTATCTACCGAGGGAGCAGTACTTC.

The rearrangement joins TRBV7-9 to TRBJ2-1; TRBD2 might be the D (6 bases). The CDR3 contains 15 residues. V shed 1 base and J shed 8 bases, with 15 bases lying between them. Germline lookup yields CDR1 SEHNR and CDR2 FQNEAQ (reference sequence). The CDR3 reads CASSLVSGSNHEQFF. For the CDR3, the DNA is TGTGCCAGCAGCTTAGTATCCGGGAGTAACCATGAGCAGTTCTTC.

The chain has TRBV15 and TRBJ1-5; no reliable D call. Germline V lookup: CDR1 LNHNV, CDR2 YYDKDF (reference sequence). This CDR3 spans 18 amino acids. V lost 1 base and J lost 4, with 20 bases in between. The CDR3 reads CATSRVTNSGVANQPQHF. The CDR3 DNA reads TGTGCCACCAGCAGAGTAACCAACAGTGGGGTAGCAAATCAGCCCCAGCATTTT.

V is TRBV15 and J is TRBJ2-2; 14 bases are shared with TRBD2. Losses at the gene ends were 8 bases for V and 5 bases for J; bases not matched to a gene: 13. CDR1 and CDR2 (germline): LNHNV, YYDKDF (reference sequence). There are 18 residues in the CDR3. The CDR3, as DNA: TGTGCCACCGGGGGCGGGACTAGCGGGAGAGTCGTTACCGGGGAGCTGTTTTTT. Translation gives CATGGGTSGRVVTGELFF.